Included here is one TCR beta chain sequence, with context. What it recognizes is unknown. The CDR3 is 18 residues long. In germline, CDR1 is SGDLS, CDR2 YYNGEE. V was pared by 4 bases and J by 0 bases, with 11 bases of the junction left unmatched. The sample comes from a study of shared clonotypes between healthy human individuals. Points from the study as a whole: Non-shared clonotypes displayed generation probabilities falling below those of clonotypes present in all four donors. Among the subsets, naive ones generally showed larger estimated richness than memory ones.

CD45RA+ naive and CD45RA-negative memory subsets were separated from CD4+ cells. The assay used deep level. Here immunoSEQ multiplex PCR was the method, and the copy in TCRdb shows in-frame clones only, minus some. The table lists over 400,000 clones, roughly 95% of them singletons. This TCR derives from a woman aged 25 to 45 in good health. The chain is built from TRBV9 and TRBJ2-1; 9 nucleotides line up with TRBD2. Source material: naive CD4+ T cells sorted from blood. Sample subset: CD45RA+ positively selected. The chain's CDR3 is CASSPGVLAGPSYNEQFF. The CDR3, as DNA: TGTGCCAGCAGCCCAGGCGTCCTAGCGGGACCCTCCTACAATGAGCAGTTCTTC.